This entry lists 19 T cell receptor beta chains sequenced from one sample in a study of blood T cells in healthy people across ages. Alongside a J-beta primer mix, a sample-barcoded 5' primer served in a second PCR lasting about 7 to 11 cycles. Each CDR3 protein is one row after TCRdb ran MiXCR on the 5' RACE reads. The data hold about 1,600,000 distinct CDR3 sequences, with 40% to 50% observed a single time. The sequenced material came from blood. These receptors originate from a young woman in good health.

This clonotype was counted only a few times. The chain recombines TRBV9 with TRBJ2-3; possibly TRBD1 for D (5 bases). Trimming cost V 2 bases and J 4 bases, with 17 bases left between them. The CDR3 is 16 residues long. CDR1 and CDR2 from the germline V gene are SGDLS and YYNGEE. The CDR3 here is CASSVSSSWGSDTQYF. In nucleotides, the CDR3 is TGTGCCAGCAGCGTGTCGTCTAGTTGGGGCTCAGATACGCAGTATTTT.

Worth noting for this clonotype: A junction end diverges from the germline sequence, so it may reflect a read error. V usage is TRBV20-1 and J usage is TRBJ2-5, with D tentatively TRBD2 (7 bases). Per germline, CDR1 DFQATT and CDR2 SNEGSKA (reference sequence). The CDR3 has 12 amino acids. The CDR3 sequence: CSARAGAGEQYF. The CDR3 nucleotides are TGCAGTGCTAGGGCAGGGGCGGGAGAGCAGTATTTC.

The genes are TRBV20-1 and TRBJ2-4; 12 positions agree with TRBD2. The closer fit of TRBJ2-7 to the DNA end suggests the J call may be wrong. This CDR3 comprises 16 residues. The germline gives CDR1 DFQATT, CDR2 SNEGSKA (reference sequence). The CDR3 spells CSAPGTSGRIPYEQYF. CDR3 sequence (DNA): TGCAGTGCCCCGGGCACTAGCGGGAGGATCCCCTACGAGCAGTACTTC.

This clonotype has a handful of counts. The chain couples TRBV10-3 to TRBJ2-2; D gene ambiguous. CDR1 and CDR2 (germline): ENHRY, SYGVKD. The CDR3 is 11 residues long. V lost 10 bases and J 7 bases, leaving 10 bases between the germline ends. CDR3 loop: CATGVGGELFF. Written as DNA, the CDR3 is TGTGCCACCGGCGTGGGCGGGGAGCTGTTTTTT.

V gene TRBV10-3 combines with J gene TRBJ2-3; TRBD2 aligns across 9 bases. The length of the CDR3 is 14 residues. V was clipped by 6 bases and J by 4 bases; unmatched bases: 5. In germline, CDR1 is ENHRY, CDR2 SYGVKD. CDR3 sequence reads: CAISPGTSSDTQYF. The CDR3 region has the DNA TGTGCCATCAGCCCCGGGACTAGCTCAGATACGCAGTATTTT.

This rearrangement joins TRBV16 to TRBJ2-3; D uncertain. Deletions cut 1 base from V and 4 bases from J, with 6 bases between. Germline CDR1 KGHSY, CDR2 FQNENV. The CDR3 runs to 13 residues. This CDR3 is CASSQFQADTQYF. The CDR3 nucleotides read TGTGCCAGCAGCCAATTTCAAGCAGATACGCAGTATTTT.

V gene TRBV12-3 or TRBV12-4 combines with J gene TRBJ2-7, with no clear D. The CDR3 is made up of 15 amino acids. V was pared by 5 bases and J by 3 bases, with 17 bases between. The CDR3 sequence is CASSPTYVGFYEQYF. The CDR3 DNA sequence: TGTGCCAGCAGTCCTACCTATGTCGGATTCTACGAGCAGTACTTC.

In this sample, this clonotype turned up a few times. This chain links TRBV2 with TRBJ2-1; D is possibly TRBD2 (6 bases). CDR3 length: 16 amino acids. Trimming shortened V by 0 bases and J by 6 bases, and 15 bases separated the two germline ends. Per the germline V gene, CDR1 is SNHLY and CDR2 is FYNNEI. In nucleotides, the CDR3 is TGTGCCAGCAGTGAAGCGCTTAGTTTGGGGGGCAATGAGCAGTTCTTC. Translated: CASSEALSLGGNEQFF.

DNA of the CDR3: TGCGCCAGCAGCGTAGGGTACCAGTACTACGAGCAGTACTTC. It yields the protein CASSVGYQYYEQYF. The rearrangement links TRBV5-1 to TRBJ2-5; no clear D gene. The closer fit of TRBJ2-7 to the DNA end suggests the J call may be wrong. Germline values: CDR1 SGHRS, CDR2 YFSETQ. The CDR3 is 14 amino acids.

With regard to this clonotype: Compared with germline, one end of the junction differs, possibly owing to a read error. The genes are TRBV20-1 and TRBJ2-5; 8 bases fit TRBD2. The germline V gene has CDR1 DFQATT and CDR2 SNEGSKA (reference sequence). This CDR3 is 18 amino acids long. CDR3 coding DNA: TGCAGTGCTAGGGGAGACACTAGCGGAGGAGAGCATCAAGGGACCCAGTACTTC. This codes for CSARGDTSGGEHQGTQYF.

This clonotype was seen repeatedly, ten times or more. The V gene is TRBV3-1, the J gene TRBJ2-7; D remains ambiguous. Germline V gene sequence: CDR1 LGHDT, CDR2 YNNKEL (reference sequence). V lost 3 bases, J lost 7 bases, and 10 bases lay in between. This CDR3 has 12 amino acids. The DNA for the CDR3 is TGTGCCAGCAGCCACCTTCTGAGAGAGCAGTACTTC. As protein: CASSHLLREQYF.

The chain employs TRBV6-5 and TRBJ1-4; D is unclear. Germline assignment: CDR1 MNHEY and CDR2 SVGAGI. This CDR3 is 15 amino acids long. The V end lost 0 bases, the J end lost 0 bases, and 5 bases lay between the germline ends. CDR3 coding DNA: TGTGCCAGCAGTTACTCAGCCTCAACTAATGAAAAACTGTTTTTT. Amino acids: CASSYSASTNEKLFF.

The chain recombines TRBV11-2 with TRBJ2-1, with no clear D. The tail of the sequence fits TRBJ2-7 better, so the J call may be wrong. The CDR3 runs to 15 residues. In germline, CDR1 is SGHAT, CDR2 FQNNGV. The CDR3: CASSFFETFYNEQYF. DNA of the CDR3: TGTGCCAGCAGCTTTTTCGAGACTTTCTACAATGAGCAGTACTTC.

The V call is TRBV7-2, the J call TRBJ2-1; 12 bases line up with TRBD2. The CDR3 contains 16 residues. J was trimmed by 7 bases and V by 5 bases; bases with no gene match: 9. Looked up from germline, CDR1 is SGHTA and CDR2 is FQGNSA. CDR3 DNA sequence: TGTGCCAGCAGCATAGTCTCCGGGACTAGCGGGAATGAGCAGTTCTTC. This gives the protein CASSIVSGTSGNEQFF. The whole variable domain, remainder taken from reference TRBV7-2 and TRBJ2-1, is GAGVSQSPSNKVTEKGKDVELRCDPISGHTALYWYRQSLGQGLEFLIYFQGNSAPDKSGLPSDRFSAERTGGSVSTLTIQRTQQEDSAVYLCASSIVSGTSGNEQFFGPGTRLTVL.

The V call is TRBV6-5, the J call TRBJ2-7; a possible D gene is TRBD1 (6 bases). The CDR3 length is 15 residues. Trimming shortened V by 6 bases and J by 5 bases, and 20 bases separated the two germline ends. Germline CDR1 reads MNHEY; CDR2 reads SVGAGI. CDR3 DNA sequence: TGTGCCAGCAGCAACCAGGGGAAGTCGGGCAACGAGCAGTACTTC. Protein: CASSNQGKSGNEQYF.

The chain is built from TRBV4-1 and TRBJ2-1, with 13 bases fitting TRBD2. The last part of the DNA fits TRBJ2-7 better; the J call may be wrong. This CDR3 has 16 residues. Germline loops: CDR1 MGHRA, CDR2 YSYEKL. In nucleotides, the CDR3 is TGCGCCAGCAGCCAAACGACTAGCGGGAGGTACAATGAGCAGTACTTC. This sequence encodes CASSQTTSGRYNEQYF.

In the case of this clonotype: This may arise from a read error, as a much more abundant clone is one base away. The DNA for the CDR3 is TGCAGCGTTGAAGGCCGACTCGACACTAGCACAGATACGCAGTATTTT. Translated: CSVEGRLDTSTDTQYF. The chain links TRBV29-1 to TRBJ2-3; D remains ambiguous. Germline CDR1 reads SQVTM; CDR2 reads ANQGSEA. Trimming cost V 1 base and J 0 bases, with 14 bases left between them. This CDR3 is 16 amino acids long.

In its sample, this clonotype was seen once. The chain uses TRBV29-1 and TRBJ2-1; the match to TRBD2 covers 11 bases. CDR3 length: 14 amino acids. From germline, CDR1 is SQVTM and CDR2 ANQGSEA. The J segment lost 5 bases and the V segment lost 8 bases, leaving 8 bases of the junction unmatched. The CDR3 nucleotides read TGCAGCTACCCGGCTAGCGGGAGGAACAATGAGCAGTTCTTC. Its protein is CSYPASGRNNEQFF.

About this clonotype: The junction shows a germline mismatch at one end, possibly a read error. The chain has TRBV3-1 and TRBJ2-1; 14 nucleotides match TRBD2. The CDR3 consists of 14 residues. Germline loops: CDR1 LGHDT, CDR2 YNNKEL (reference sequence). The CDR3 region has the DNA TGTGTCAGCGGGACTAGCGGGAGCTACAATGAGCAGTTCTTC. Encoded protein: CVSGTSGSYNEQFF.